At least ten counts were recorded for the clone carrying this T cell receptor beta chain. Its antigen is currently unknown. It was by quantitative 5'-RACE with molecular barcodes that TCR beta libraries were made. In TCRdb, the 5' RACE reads were re-called with MiXCR into one record per CDR3 protein. The sample records 200,000 to 250,000 distinct CDR3 sequences, around 7.9% being singletons. The CDR3 covers 15 residues. The V gene's germline CDR1 is MNHEY and CDR2 SVGEGT. J gave up 5 bases and V 6 bases, and 9 bases lay outside the gene matches. This sample is drawn from a study of CD8 T cells in ankylosing spondylitis. Regarding the study as a whole: Peripheral blood samples showed relatively rare disease-linked clones, and these clones were CD8+. Blood from ankylosing spondylitis patients appeared to carry a characteristic roughly eight-variant TCR beta motif. Disease-associated clones were reportedly significantly overrepresented in matched ankylosing spondylitis synovial fluid. Both synovial fluid and blood in reactive arthritis had previously been reported to carry some motif variants.

The source is a male donor with ankylosing spondylitis. This chain links TRBV6-2 or TRBV6-3 with TRBJ2-3; 9 nucleotides align to TRBD1. The sequenced sample was blood, either unsorted or a sorted T cell fraction (not recorded which). CDR3 loop: CASSKRGQGRDTQYF. As DNA, the CDR3 is TGTGCCAGCAGCAAGAGGGGACAGGGAAGAGATACGCAGTATTTT.